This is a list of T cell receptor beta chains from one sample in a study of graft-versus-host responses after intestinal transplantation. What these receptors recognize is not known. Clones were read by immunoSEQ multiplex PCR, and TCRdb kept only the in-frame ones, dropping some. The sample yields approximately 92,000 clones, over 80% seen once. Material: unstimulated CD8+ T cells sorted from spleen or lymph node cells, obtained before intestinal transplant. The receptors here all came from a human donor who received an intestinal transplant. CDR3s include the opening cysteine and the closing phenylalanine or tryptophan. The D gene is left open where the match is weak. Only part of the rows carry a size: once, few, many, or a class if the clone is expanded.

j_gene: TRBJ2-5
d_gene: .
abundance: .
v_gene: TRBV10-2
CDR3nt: TGCGCCAGCAGCCAGACAAGCCCAGGGACCCAGTACTTC
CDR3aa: CASSQTSPGTQYF

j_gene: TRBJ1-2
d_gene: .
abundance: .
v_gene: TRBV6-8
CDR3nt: TGTGCCAGCAGTTACCGGGATAACTATGGCTACACCTTC
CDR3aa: CASSYRDNYGYTF

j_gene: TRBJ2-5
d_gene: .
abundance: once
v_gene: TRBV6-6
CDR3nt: TGTGCCAGCAGCCCGAGCAGGTGGGAAGAGACCCAGTACTTC
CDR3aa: CASSPSRWEETQYF

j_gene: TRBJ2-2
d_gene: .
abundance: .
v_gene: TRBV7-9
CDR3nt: TGTGCCAGCAGCTTATCTAGGAGTGCCGGGGAGCTGTTTTTT
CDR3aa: CASSLSRSAGELFF

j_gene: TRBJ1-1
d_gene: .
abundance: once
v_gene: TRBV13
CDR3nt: TGTGCCAGCAGCTTAGGCAGGAAGAACACTGAAGCTTTCTTT
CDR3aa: CASSLGRKNTEAFF

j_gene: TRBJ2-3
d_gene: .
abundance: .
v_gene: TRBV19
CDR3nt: TGTGCCAGTAGTCCGGGGGAGAGAAGAGATACGCAGTATTTT
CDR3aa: CASSPGERRDTQYF

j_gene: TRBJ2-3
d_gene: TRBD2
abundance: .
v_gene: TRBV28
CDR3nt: TGTGCCAGCAGTTACACTAGCGGGAGTAGAGCAGATACGCAGTATTTT
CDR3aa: CASSYTSGSRADTQYF

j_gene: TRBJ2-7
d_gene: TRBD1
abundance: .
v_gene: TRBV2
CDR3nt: TGTGCCAGCCTTACAGGGGGGTCCTACGAGCAGTACTTC
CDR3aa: CASLTGGSYEQYF

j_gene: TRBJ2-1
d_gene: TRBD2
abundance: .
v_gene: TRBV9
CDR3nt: TGTGCCAGCAGCGAAGGGACTAGCGGGGATGCTCCCTTCTTC
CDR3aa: CASSEGTSGDAPFF

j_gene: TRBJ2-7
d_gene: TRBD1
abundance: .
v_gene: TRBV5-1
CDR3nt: TGCGCCAGCGGCCCGACAGGGGGCGCGGGGTACGAGCAGTACTTC
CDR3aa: CASGPTGGAGYEQYF

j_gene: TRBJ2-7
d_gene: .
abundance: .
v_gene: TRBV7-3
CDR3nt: TGTGCCAGCAGCCTGGGGCCGCCCAACGAGCAGTACTTC
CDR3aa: CASSLGPPNEQYF

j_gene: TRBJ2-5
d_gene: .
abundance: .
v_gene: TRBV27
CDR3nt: TGTGCCAGCAGTTTAACGGGGGTGGAGACCCAGTACTTC
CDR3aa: CASSLTGVETQYF

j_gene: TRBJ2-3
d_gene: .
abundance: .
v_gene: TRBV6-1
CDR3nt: TGTGCCAGCAGTGTCCTTACAGATACGCAGTATTTT
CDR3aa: CASSVLTDTQYF

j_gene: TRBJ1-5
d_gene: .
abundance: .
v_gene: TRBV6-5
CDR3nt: TGTGCCAGCAGTTACGACAGTAAGGGGCCCCAGCATTTT
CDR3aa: CASSYDSKGPQHF

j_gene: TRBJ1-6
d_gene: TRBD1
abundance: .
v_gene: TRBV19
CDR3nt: TGTGCCAGTAGTATCAGCCGGGACAGGTGGCCCTATAATTCACCCCTCCACTTT
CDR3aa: CASSISRDRWPYNSPLHF

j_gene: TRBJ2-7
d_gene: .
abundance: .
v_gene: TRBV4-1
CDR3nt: TGCGCCAGCAGCCAAGAACCCCCCTCTAGCGAGCAGTACTTC
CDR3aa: CASSQEPPSSEQYF

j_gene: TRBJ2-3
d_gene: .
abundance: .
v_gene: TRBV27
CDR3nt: TGTGCCAGCAGCCACACAGATACGCAGTATTTT
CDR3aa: CASSHTDTQYF

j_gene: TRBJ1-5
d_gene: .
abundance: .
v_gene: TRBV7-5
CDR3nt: TGTGTCAGAAGCTACGCCAGACAGGGCAGCAGCAATCAGCCCCAGCATTTT
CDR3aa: CVRSYARQGSSNQPQHF

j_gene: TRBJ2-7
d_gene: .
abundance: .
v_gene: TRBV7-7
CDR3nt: TGTGCCAGCAGCTTAGGGCTGAGCTACGAGCAGTACTTC
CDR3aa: CASSLGLSYEQYF

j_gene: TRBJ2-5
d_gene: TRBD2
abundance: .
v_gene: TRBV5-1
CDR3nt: TGCGCCAGCAGCTTGGATTCTAGCGGGGACCAAGAGACCCAGTACTTC
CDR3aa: CASSLDSSGDQETQYF

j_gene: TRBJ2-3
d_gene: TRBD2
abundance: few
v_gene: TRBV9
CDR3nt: TGTGCCAGCAGCGGAGGGGGTAGCGGGGGTAAAATAGATACGCAGTATTTT
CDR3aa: CASSGGGSGGKIDTQYF

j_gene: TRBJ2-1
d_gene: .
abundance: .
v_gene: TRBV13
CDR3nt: TGTGCCAGCAGCGAAGCCATGCGGGTATACAATGAGCAGTTCTTC
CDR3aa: CASSEAMRVYNEQFF

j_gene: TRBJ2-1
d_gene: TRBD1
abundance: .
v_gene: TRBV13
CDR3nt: TGTGCCAGCAGCTGGGGGACAGGGAGGAATGAGCAGTTCTTC
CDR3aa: CASSWGTGRNEQFF

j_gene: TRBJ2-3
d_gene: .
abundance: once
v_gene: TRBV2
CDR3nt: TGTGCCACGAGGCTAGGGGGCACAGATACGCAGTATTTT
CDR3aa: CATRLGGTDTQYF

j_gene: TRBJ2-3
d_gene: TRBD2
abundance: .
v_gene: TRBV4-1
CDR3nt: TGCGCCAGCAGCCGCCCCTTTGGCGGGGGGAGAGATACGCAGTATTTT
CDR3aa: CASSRPFGGGRDTQYF

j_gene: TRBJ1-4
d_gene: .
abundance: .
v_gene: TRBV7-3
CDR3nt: TGTGCCAGCAGCTTAGGGTATCTGGACGGACCTAATGAAAAACTGTTTTTT
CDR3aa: CASSLGYLDGPNEKLFF

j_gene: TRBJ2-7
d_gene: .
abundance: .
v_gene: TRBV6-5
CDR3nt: TGTGCCAGCAGTTACGGCTCAGGCGGGGCCGAGGAGCAGTACTTC
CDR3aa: CASSYGSGGAEEQYF

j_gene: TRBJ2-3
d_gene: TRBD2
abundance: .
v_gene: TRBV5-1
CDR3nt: TGCGCCAGCAGCCAGGGACTAGCGGGAAGGGGCCGGACAGATACGCAGTATTTT
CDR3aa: CASSQGLAGRGRTDTQYF

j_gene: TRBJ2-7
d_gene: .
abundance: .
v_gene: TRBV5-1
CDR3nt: TGCGCCAGCCGGGGGGCCGCTGGAGGGGTTTGGTACGAGCAGTACTTC
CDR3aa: CASRGAAGGVWYEQYF

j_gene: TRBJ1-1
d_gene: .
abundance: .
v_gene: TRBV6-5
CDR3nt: TGTGCCAGCAGTTACTCGAGTGAGAACACTGAAGCTTTCTTT
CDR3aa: CASSYSSENTEAFF

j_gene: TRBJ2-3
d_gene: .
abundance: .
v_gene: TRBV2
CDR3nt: TGTGCCAGCATATTAGGGACATATATCACAGATACGCAGTATTTT
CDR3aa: CASILGTYITDTQYF

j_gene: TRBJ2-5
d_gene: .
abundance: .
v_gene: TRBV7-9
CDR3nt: TGTGCCAGCAGCTTAGCGCTAAGGGAGACCCAGTACTTC
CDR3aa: CASSLALRETQYF

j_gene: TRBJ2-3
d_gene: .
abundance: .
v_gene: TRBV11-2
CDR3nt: TGTGCCAGCAGCTTAATAGGGCGCCCCACAGATACGCAGTATTTT
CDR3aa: CASSLIGRPTDTQYF

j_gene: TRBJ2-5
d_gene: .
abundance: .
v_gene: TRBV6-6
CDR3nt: TGTGCCAGCAGTGACGGGGGCCCCCAAGAGACCCAGTACTTC
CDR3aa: CASSDGGPQETQYF

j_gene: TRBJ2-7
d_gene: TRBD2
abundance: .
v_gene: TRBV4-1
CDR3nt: TGCGCCAGCAGCCAAGCTTCCAGCGGGGACTACGAGCAGTACTTC
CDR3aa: CASSQASSGDYEQYF

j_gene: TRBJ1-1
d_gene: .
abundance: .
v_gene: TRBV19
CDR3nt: TGTGCCAGTAGTATAGGAGCAGTTAACACTGAAGCTTTCTTT
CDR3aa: CASSIGAVNTEAFF

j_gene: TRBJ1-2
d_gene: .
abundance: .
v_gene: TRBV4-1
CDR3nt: TGTGCCAGCAGCCAAGTGGAAACAGGGCGGTATGGCTACACCTTC
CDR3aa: CASSQVETGRYGYTF

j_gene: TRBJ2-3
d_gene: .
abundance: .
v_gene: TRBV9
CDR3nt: TGTGCCAGCAGCGCCCGACTCACAGATACGCAGTATTTT
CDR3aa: CASSARLTDTQYF

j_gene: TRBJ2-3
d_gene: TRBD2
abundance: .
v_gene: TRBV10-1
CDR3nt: TGCGCCAGCAGTGAGACTAGCGGCACAGATACGCAGTATTTT
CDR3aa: CASSETSGTDTQYF

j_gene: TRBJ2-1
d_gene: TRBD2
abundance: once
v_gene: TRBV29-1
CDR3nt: TGCAGCGTTCGGAGCGGGAGGGCCGGGAATGAGCAGTTCTTC
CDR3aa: CSVRSGRAGNEQFF

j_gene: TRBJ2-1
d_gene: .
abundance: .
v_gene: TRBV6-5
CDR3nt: TGTGCCAGCGGTCGGACGGAATACAATGAGCAGTTCTTC
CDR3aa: CASGRTEYNEQFF

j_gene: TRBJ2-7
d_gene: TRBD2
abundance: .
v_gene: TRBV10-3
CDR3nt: TGTGCCATCAGTGAAAGTTACGGCGGGAGGCTCTACGAGCAGTACTTC
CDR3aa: CAISESYGGRLYEQYF

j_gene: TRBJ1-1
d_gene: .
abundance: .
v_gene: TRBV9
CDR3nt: TGTGCCAGCAGCGCCTCCTTGGGGGTACACACTGAAGCTTTCTTT
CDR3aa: CASSASLGVHTEAFF

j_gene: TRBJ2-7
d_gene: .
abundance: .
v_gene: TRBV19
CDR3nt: TGTGCCAGTAGACCCGGGACCGGATCCTACGAGCAGTACTTC
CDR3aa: CASRPGTGSYEQYF

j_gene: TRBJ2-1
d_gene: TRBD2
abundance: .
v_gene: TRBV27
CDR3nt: TGTGCCAGCAGTCTCGATAGCGGGGGGTTCTACAATGAGCAGTTCTTC
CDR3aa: CASSLDSGGFYNEQFF

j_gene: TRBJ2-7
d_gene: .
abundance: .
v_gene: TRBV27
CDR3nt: TGTGCCAGCAGTTTATCACCGCCCCGCCCTACGGACGGGCCCTTCCTCTACGAGCAGTACTTC
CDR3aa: CASSLSPPRPTDGPFLYEQYF

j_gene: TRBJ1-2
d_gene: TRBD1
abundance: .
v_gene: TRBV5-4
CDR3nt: TGTGCCAGCAGCTTGGTAGGTCACAGGGGGGCAGATGGCTACACCTTC
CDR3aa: CASSLVGHRGADGYTF

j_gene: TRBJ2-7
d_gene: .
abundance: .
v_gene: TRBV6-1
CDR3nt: TGTGCCAGCAGTCCCCTCGCGGAGGGGCTCTACGAGCAGTACTTC
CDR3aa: CASSPLAEGLYEQYF

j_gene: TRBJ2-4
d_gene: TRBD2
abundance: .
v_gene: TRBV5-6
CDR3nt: TGTGCCAGCAGCCAGACTAGCGGGGAGACCTTC
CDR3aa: CASSQTSGETF

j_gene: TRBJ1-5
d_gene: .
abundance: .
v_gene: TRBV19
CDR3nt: TGTGCCAGTAGGGGTGACGACTATCAGCCCCAGCATTTT
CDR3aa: CASRGDDYQPQHF

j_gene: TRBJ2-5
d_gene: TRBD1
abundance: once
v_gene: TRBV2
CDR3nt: TGTGCCAGCAGCGACAGGGACGAAGAGACCCAGTACTTC
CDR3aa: CASSDRDEETQYF

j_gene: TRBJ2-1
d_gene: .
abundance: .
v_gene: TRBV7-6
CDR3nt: TGTGCCAGCAGCTTATCCCCCTCGGAGCAGTTCTTC
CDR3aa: CASSLSPSEQFF

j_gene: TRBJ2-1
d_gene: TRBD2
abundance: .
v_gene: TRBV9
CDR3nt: TGTGCCAGCAGCGCCAACGGGGGGACCTACAATGAGCAGTTCTTC
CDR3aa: CASSANGGTYNEQFF